These 3 T cell receptor beta chains share one sample of origin, sequenced in a study of T cell responses to AZD1222 COVID-19 vaccine. Sequencing was performed with immunoSEQ multiplex PCR; in TCRdb, only in-frame clones are kept and a portion is missing. The repertoire holds 75,000 or so clones, approximately 90% seen once, with around 28% in the top ten. Sequencing used peripheral blood, obtained 28 days after the second AZD1222 dose. All receptors come from an adult who received the AZD1222 COVID-19 vaccine.

V usage is TRBV25-1 and J usage is TRBJ2-5; no firm D call. The CDR3 runs 13 residues. The V gene lost 2 bases and the J gene lost 6 bases, with 10 bases spanning the gap. Looked up from germline, CDR1 is MGHDK and CDR2 is SYGVNS. CDR3 region: CASSEKGMQTQYF. The CDR3 region has the DNA TGTGCCAGCAGTGAAAAAGGGATGCAGACCCAGTACTTC.

J is TRBJ2-3 and V is TRBV27; no clear D. The germline V gene encodes CDR1 MNHEY and CDR2 SMNVEV (reference sequence). This CDR3 has 14 residues. V was clipped by 7 bases and J by 1 base, with 12 bases between them. CDR3 residues: CASTTTKGTDTQYF. CDR3 coding DNA: TGTGCCAGCACCACGACCAAGGGCACAGATACGCAGTATTTT.

The chain recombines TRBV28 with TRBJ2-7; 7 bases agree with TRBD1. CDR1 MDHEN and CDR2 SYDVKM come from the germline V gene. This CDR3 region has 15 residues. Trimming cost V 0 bases and J 0 bases; bases outside gene matches: 2. The CDR3 nucleotides are TGTGCCAGCAGTTTATGGGGGACAGCCTCCTACGAGCAGTACTTC. This codes for CASSLWGTASYEQYF.